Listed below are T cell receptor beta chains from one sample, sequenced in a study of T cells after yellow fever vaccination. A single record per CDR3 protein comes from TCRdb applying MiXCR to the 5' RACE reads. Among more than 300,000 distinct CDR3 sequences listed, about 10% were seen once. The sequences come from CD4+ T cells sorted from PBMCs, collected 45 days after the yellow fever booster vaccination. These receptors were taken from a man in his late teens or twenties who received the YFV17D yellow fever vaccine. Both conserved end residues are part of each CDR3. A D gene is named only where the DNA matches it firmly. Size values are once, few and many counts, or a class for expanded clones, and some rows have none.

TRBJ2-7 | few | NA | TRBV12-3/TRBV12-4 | TGTGCCAGCAGTTTCAAGACAGCCACCTACGAGCAGTACTTC | CASSFKTATYEQYF
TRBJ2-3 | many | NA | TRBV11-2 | TGTGCCAGCAGCCCGGTAGATACGCAGTATTTT | CASSPVDTQYF
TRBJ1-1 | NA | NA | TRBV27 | TGTGCCAGCAGTTTATTGGATGGTAGGACTGAAGCTTTCTTT | CASSLLDGRTEAFF
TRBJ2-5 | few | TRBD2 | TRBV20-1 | TGCAGTGCTAGACAGCGGGGCCAAGAGACCCAGTACTTC | CSARQRGQETQYF
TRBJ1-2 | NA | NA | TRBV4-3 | TGCGCCAGCAGCCAAGATACTCGATCGGGGGCAGACTATGGCTACACCTTC | CASSQDTRSGADYGYTF
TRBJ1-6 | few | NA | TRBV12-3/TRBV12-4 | TGTGCCAGCAGTTTAAGGCGGCGCTATAATTCACCCCTCCACTTT | CASSLRRRYNSPLHF
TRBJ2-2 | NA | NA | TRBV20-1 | TGCAGTGCTAGCGACCTTGTCTGGGGCACCGGGGAGCTGTTTTTT | CSASDLVWGTGELFF
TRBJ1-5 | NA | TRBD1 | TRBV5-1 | TGCGCCAGCATAGGGGGCCTCAATCAGCCCCAGCATTTT | CASIGGLNQPQHF
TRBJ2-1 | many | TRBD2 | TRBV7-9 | TGTGCCAGCAGCTTAATGCTAGCGGGGGGGCATGAGCAGTTCTTC | CASSLMLAGGHEQFF
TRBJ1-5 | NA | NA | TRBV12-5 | TGTGCTAGTGGCAAAGAAATAGATCAGCCCCAGCATTTT | CASGKEIDQPQHF
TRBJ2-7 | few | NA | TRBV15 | TGTGCCACCAGCAGAGATTTTGGAGAGCAGTACTTC | CATSRDFGEQYF
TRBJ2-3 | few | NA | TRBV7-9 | TGTGCCAGCAGCATTAGCGGAGGCACAGATACGCAGTATTTT | CASSISGGTDTQYF
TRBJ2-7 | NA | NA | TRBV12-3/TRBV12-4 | TGTGCCAGCAGTTTTGCAGGGACCTACGAGCAGTACTTC | CASSFAGTYEQYF
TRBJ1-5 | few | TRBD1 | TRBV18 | TGTGCCAGCTCACGAAACGCAGGGGGGAATCAGCCCCAGCATTTT | CASSRNAGGNQPQHF
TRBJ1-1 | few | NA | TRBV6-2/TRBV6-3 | TGTGCCAGCAGTTACTCGATCCATGAAGCTTTCTTT | CASSYSIHEAFF
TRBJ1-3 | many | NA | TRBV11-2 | TGTGCCAGCAGCTTAGTGGGCTCTGGAAACACCATATATTTT | CASSLVGSGNTIYF
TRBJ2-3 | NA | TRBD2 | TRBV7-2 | TGTGCCAGCAGGATCGGGCGGGGGGTTGCAGATACGCAGTATTTT | CASRIGRGVADTQYF
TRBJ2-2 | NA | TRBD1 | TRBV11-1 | TGTGCCAGCAGCTTAGCCATTTATAGGGGGCGCACCGGGGAGCTGTTTTTT | CASSLAIYRGRTGELFF
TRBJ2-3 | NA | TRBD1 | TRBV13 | TGTGCCAGCAGCTCCTCGACAGGGGGACGCACAGATACGCAGTATTTT | CASSSSTGGRTDTQYF
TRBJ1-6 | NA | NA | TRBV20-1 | TGCAGTGCTAGAGACCGAGACGGGTTTGTTTCACCCCTCCACTTT | CSARDRDGFVSPLHF
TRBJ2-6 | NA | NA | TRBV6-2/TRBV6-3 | TGTGCCAGCAGTTACCATTCATCCGGGCCCGGGGCCAACGTCCTGACTTTC | CASSYHSSGPGANVLTF
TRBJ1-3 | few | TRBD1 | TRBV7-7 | TGTGCCAGCAGCACGACAGGGCGCAACACCATATATTTT | CASSTTGRNTIYF
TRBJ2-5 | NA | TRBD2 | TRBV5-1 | TGCGCCAGCAGCTTGTCTCGGGGCGGGGGGGCCCAAGAGACCCAGTACTTC | CASSLSRGGGAQETQYF
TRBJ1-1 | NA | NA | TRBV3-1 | TGTGCCAGCAGCCAGCAGGGATGGGCTGAAGCTTTCTTT | CASSQQGWAEAFF
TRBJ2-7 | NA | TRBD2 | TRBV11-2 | TGTGCCAGCAGCAAAGGACTAGCGGGATTATACGAGCAGTACTTC | CASSKGLAGLYEQYF
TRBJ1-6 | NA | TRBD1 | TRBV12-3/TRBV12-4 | TGTGCCAGCAGGTCGGGACAGGGAAGATTTTCACCCCTCCACTTT | CASRSGQGRFSPLHF
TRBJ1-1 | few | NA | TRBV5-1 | TGCGCCAGCCGGAAGACAGGTTCGATGAACACTGAAGCTTTCTTT | CASRKTGSMNTEAFF
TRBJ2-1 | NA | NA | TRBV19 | TGTGCCAGTAGATTGGGCAATGAGCAGTTCTTC | CASRLGNEQFF